What follows is one T cell receptor beta chain and its context. Per the original data handling: The assay estimated nucleated cells by amplifying reference gene primers. The repertoire was sequenced with immunoSEQ multiplex PCR; TCRdb's copy has only in-frame clones and lacks some. V, J and clone size are those of that table, while D and trimming were read from the DNA. This sample has over 95,000 clones; roughly 90% occur once, and the top ten carry under 20%. V lost 0 bases and J 0 bases, leaving 7 bases between the germline ends. Per the germline V gene, CDR1 is SGHNT and CDR2 is YYREEE (reference sequence). There are 15 residues in the CDR3. This sample is part of a study of blood T cell repertoires in COVID-19. Study summary: The United States, Italy and Spain provided the acute and convalescent COVID-19 samples. In each case, the material was cDNA or gDNA derived from T cells, B-cell-depleted T cells, or PBMCs.

The TCR was taken from a human donor with acute or convalescent COVID-19. The donor label of this sample is uncertain. This chain connects TRBV5-4 to TRBJ1-3; D not certain. The sequencing sample was made of peripheral blood. CDR3 sequence (DNA): TGTGCCAGCAGCTTGGACAGCCTCTCTGGAAACACCATATATTTT. It specifies CASSLDSLSGNTIYF.